This T cell receptor beta chain was sequenced for a study of T-cell memory formation after mild COVID-19. This clonotype showed up many times. Its antigen is not known. Study-wide results and limits: Clones shrinking from day 15 to 85 showed even CD4/CD8 mixes; later expanders tilted CD4+.

Amplification by 5'RACE using constant-segment primers produced TCR alpha and TCR beta cDNA libraries that carried sample barcodes and UMIs. TCRdb re-derived calls from the 5' RACE reads in MiXCR, one entry per CDR3 protein. This repertoire shows 400,000 or so distinct CDR3 sequences, more than 20% found once; its top ten account for about 12%. There are 15 residues in the CDR3. After removal of 4 bases from V and 6 bases from J, the junction contained 9 bases not matched to a gene. The chain has TRBV12-3 or TRBV12-4 and TRBJ2-3; TRBD1 agrees at 8 bases. Sequences were obtained from PBMCs or a T cell subset sorted from them (not recorded which). This clonotype was sampled from an adult woman who had mild COVID-19 (a few samples of this study predate the infection). Cell type and time point are not known. For the CDR3, the DNA is TGTGCCAGCAGTTCAGGGGACAGGTTAGCGGATACGCAGTATTTT. This sequence encodes CASSSGDRLADTQYF.